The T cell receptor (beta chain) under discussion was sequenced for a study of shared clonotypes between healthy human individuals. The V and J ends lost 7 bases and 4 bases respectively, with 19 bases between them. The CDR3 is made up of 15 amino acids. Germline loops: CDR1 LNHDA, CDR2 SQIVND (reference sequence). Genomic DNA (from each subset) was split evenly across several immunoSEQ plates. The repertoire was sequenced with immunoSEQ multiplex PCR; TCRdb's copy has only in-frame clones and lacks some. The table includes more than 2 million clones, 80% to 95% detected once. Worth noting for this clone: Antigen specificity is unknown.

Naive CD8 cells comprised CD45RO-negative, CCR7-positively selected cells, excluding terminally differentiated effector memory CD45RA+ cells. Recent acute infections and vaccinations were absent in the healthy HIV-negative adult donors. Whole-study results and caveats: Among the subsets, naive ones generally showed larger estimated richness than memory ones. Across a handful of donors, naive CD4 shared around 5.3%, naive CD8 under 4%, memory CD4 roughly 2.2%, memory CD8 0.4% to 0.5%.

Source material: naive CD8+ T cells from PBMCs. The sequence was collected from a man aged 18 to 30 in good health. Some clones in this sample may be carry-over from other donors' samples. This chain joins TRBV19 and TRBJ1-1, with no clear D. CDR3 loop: CASINSPGWSTEAFF. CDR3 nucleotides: TGTGCCAGTATCAACTCGCCGGGCTGGAGCACTGAAGCTTTCTTT.